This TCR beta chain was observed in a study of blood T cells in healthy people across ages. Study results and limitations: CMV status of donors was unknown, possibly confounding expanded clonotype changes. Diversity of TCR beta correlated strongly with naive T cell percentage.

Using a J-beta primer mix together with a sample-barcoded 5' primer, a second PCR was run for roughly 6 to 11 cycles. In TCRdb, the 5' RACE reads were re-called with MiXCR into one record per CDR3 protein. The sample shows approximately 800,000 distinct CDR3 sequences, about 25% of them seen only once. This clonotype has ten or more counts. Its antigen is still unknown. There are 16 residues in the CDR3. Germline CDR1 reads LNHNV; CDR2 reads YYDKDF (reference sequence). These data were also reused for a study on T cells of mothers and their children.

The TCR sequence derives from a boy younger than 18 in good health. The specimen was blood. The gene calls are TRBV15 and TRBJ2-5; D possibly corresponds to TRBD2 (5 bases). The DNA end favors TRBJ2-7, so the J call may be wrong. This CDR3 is CATSSLPGRGSYEQYF. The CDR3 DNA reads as TGTGCCACCAGCAGCCTCCCAGGACGGGGCTCCTACGAGCAGTACTTC.